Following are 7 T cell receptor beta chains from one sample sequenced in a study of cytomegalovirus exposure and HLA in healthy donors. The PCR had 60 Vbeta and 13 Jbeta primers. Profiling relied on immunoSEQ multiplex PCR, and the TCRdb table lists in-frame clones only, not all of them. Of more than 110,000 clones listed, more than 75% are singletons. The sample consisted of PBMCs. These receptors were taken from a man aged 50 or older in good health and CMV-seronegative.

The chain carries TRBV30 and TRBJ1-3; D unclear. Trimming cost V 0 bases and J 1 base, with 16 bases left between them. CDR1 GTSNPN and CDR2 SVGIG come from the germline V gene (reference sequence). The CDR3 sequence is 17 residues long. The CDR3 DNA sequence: TGTGCCTGGAGTGTATTTCGGCGGAGCCCTTCTGGAAACACCATATATTTT. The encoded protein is CAWSVFRRSPSGNTIYF.

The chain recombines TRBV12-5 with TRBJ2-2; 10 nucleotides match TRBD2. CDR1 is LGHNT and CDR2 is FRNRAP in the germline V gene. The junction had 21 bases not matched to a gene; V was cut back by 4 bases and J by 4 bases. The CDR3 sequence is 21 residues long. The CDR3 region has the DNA TGTGCTAGTGGTTCCTCCGATTTAATTCAGACTAGCGGGTTCCCCACCGGGGAGCTGTTTTTT. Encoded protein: CASGSSDLIQTSGFPTGELFF.

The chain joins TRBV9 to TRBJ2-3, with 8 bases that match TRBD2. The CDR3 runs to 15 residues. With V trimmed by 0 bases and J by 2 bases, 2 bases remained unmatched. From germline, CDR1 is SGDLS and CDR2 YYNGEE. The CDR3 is CASSVGLAFTDTQYF. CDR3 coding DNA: TGTGCCAGCAGCGTAGGACTAGCGTTCACAGATACGCAGTATTTT.

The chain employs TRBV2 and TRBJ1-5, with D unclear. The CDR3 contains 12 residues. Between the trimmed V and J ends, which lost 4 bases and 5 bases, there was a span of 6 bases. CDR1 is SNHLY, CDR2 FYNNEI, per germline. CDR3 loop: CASSVSYQPQHF. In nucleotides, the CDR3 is TGTGCCAGCAGTGTTTCTTATCAGCCCCAGCATTTT.

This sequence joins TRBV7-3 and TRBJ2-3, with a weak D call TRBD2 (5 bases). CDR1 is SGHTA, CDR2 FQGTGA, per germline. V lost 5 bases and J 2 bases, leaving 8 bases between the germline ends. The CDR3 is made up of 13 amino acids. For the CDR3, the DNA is TGTGCCAGCAGCCCTAGCTTCACAGATACGCAGTATTTT. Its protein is CASSPSFTDTQYF.

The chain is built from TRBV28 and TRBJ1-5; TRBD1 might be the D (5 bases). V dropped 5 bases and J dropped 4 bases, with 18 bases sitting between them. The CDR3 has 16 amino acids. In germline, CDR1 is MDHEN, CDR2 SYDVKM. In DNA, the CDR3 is TGTGCCAGCAGTCTAATTGACGCGGGGGATAATCAGCCCCAGCATTTT. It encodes CASSLIDAGDNQPQHF.

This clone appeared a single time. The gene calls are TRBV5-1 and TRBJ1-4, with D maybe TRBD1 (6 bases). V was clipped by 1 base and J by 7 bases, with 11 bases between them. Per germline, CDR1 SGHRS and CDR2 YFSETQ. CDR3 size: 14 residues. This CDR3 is CASSLSRGGEKLFF. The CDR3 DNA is TGCGCCAGCAGCTTGAGCAGGGGCGGTGAAAAACTGTTTTTT. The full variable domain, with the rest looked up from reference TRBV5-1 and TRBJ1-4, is KAGVTQTPRYLIKTRGQQVTLSCSPISGHRSVSWYQQTPGQGLQFLFEYFSETQRNKGNFPGRFSGRQFSNSRSEMNVSTLELGDSALYLCASSLSRGGEKLFFGSGTQLSVL.